The T cell receptor (beta chain) under discussion was sequenced for a study of T cell changes during pregnancy in multiple sclerosis. Assay: immunoSEQ multiplex PCR; the TCRdb copy retains only in-frame clones and omits some. Altogether some 99,000 clones are present, approximately 93% being singletons, with the ten largest covering almost 1%. There are 14 residues in the CDR3. V lost 0 bases and J 4 bases, leaving 8 bases between the germline ends. CDR1 and CDR2 (germline): SGHRS, YFSETQ. The TCR originated in a female donor with multiple sclerosis, enrolled in a pregnancy study. The chain combines TRBV5-1 with TRBJ1-3; D possibly corresponds to TRBD1 (5 bases). The material was peripheral blood, obtained after pregnancy. The CDR3 spells CASSLGTGGNTIYF. The CDR3 coding sequence is TGCGCCAGCAGCTTGGGCACAGGCGGAAACACCATATATTTT. The entire variable domain, with the rest obtained from reference TRBV5-1 and TRBJ1-3, is as follows: KAGVTQTPRYLIKTRGQQVTLSCSPISGHRSVSWYQQTPGQGLQFLFEYFSETQRNKGNFPGRFSGRQFSNSRSEMNVSTLELGDSALYLCASSLGTGGNTIYFGEGSWLTVV.